Listed below are T cell receptor beta chains from one sample, sequenced in a study of cytomegalovirus exposure and HLA in healthy donors. Sequencing used immunoSEQ multiplex PCR; TCRdb keeps in-frame clones, though not all of them. The sample lists around 250,000 clones, around 87% occurring once. The material sequenced was PBMCs. The receptors here all came from a woman between 18 and 29 years old in good health and CMV-seronegative. CDR3s include the opening cysteine and the closing phenylalanine or tryptophan. Fields, in order: V gene, D gene, J gene, clone size, CDR3 DNA, CDR3 protein. A D gene is named only where the DNA matches it firmly. A row's size may be missing; if present it is once, few, many or a size class.

TRBV2,TRBD1,TRBJ1-5,-,TGTGCCAGCAACCCCAGACGAACAGGGGCGGATCAGCCCCAGCATTTT,CASNPRRTGADQPQHF
TRBV27,-,TRBJ1-5,-,TGTGCCAGCAGTTTATCGGCGGGGAATCAGCCCCAGCATTTT,CASSLSAGNQPQHF
TRBV5-4,-,TRBJ1-5,once,TGTGCCAGCAGCTTCGGGGGTCAGCCCCAGCATTTT,CASSFGGQPQHF
TRBV5-1,-,TRBJ2-1,-,TGCGCCAGCAGCTTTTCAGGGCCCTACAATGAGCAGTTCTTC,CASSFSGPYNEQFF
TRBV5-6,TRBD1,TRBJ1-1,-,TGTGCCAGCAGCTTTTCACAGGGGGCGTGGGGTGCTTTCTTT,CASSFSQGAWGAFF
TRBV28,-,TRBJ1-6,once,TGTGCCAGCAGTTCCCCCCACGCGAGCTCCTATAATTCACCCCTCCACTTT,CASSSPHASSYNSPLHF
TRBV28,TRBD1,TRBJ1-5,-,TGTGCCAGCAGTTTACAGGGACAGGGGAGGCAGCCCCAGCATTTT,CASSLQGQGRQPQHF
TRBV18,TRBD1,TRBJ1-1,-,TGTGCCAGCTCACCTAACACAGGGGGCGAAGGCACTGAAGCTTTCTTT,CASSPNTGGEGTEAFF
TRBV27,TRBD1,TRBJ1-4,-,TGTGCCAGCAGGGGGACAGGGAACGAAAAACTGTTTTTT,CASRGTGNEKLFF
TRBV11-2,-,TRBJ2-1,-,TGTGCCAGCAGCAGCTTGTCACCCATCTACAATGAGCAGTTCTTC,CASSSLSPIYNEQFF
TRBV9,-,TRBJ2-3,-,TGTGCCAGCAGCGTAGGGACAGCGTCCACAGATACGCAGTATTTT,CASSVGTASTDTQYF
TRBV30,TRBD1,TRBJ1-2,-,TGTGCCTGGAGGACCCTTGTGGACAGGGTTGGCTACACCTTC,CAWRTLVDRVGYTF
TRBV18,TRBD1,TRBJ1-2,-,TGTGCCAGCTCACCATCGGACAGGGAAAGACGCTACACCTTC,CASSPSDRERRYTF
TRBV10-3,-,TRBJ1-3,-,TGTGCCATCAGTGTCAACCCCCCCGCGGAAGGAAACACCATATATTTT,CAISVNPPAEGNTIYF
TRBV10-3,-,TRBJ2-7,-,TGTGCCATCAGTGCGGGGTACGAGCAGTACTTC,CAISAGYEQYF
TRBV7-9,TRBD1,TRBJ1-2,once,TGTGCCAGCAGCGCACAGGGGGCCGCTTATGGCTACACCTTC,CASSAQGAAYGYTF
TRBV6-5,-,TRBJ2-7,few,TGTGCCAGCAGTTTTACAGGGAGTAGCTACGAGCAGTACTTC,CASSFTGSSYEQYF
TRBV10-2,-,TRBJ1-5,-,TGCGCCAGCAGTGAGTCCAGGTCAGTTGGCAATCAGCCCCAGCATTTT,CASSESRSVGNQPQHF
TRBV9,TRBD2,TRBJ2-3,-,TGTGCCAGCAGCGTAGTGGGACTAGCGGGGGGTCCAGATACGCAGTATTTT,CASSVVGLAGGPDTQYF
TRBV7-2,-,TRBJ2-5,-,TGTGCCAGCAGCTTAGCGCGTGGGAGTCGGCAGGAGACCCAGTACTTC,CASSLARGSRQETQYF
TRBV5-1,-,TRBJ1-6,-,TGCGCCAGCAGCTTGGGTTTAAATTCACCCCTCCACTTT,CASSLGLNSPLHF
TRBV6-1,-,TRBJ1-2,-,TGTGCCAGCAGTGGGACTCTCGGTGGCTACACCTTC,CASSGTLGGYTF
TRBV7-9,TRBD1,TRBJ2-2,-,TGTGCCAGCAGCTCGACAGGGGGTATCGGGGAGCTGTTTTTT,CASSSTGGIGELFF